One T cell receptor (beta chain) is described in this entry. The entry originates in a study of T-cell reconstitution after alpha-beta-depleted transplantation in children. Unique molecular identifiers were built into the TCRbeta library. MiXCR was run by TCRdb on the PCR reads, yielding one entry per CDR3 protein. The table has about 540,000 distinct CDR3 sequences, about 16% seen once; the top ten hold 2.5% to 3.5%. Losses at the gene ends were 0 bases for V and 4 bases for J; bases not matched to a gene: 1. The CDR3 is 15 amino acids. Germline V CDR1 and CDR2: MNHEY, SVGAGI. The rearrangement joins TRBV6-5 to TRBJ2-1; 9 bases line up with TRBD2. This sample comprised PBMCs from the stem cell graft donor, obtained from the stem cell graft. This receptor was identified in a human donor who donated a stem cell graft to a child with acute lymphoblastic leukemia. The CDR3 bases are TGTGCCAGCAGTTACTCCCTAGCGGGGTACAATGAGCAGTTCTTC. This translates into CASSYSLAGYNEQFF.